The clone carrying this T cell receptor (beta chain) has only a few counts. Here immunoSEQ multiplex PCR was the method, and the copy in TCRdb shows in-frame clones only, minus some. This sample carries 66,000 or so clones, roughly 77% of them seen once, and the ten largest clones take 9% to 10%. V lost 4 bases, J lost 7 bases, and 13 bases lay in between. This CDR3 is built from 13 residues. From germline, CDR1 is SGHTA and CDR2 FQGTGA. These data come from a study of blood T cell repertoires in COVID-19. In the study overall: Material from acute and convalescent COVID-19 was sourced from the United States, Italy and Spain. PBMCs, B-cell-depleted T cells, or T cells were the source of the cDNA or gDNA that made up the material.

Sequenced input: peripheral blood. The TCR comes from a human donor in a cohort sampled during active COVID-19. V and J are TRBV7-3 and TRBJ1-2; the D gene is possibly TRBD1 (5 bases). The CDR3 reads CASSSKGDTGYTF. In DNA, the CDR3 is TGTGCCAGCAGCTCGAAAGGGGATACTGGCTACACCTTC.